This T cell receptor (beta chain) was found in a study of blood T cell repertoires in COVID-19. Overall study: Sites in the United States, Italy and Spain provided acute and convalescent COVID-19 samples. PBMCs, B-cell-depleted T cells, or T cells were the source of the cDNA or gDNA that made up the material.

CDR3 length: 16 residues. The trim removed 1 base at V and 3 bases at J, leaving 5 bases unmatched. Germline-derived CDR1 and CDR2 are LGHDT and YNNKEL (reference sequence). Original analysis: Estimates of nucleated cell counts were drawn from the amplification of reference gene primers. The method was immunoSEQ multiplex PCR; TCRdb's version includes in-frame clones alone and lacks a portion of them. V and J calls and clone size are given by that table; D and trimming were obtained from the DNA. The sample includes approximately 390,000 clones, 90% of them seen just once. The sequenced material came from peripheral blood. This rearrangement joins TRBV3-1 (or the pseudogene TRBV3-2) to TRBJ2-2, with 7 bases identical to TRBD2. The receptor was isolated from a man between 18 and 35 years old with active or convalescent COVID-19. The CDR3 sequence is CASSQVLAEDTGELFF. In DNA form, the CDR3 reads TGTGCCAGCAGCCAAGTCCTAGCGGAGGACACCGGGGAGCTGTTTTTT.